The 18 T cell receptor beta chains listed next were all sequenced from one sample in a study of T-cell memory formation after mild COVID-19. Via MiXCR, TCRdb re-called the 5' RACE reads, giving one row per CDR3 protein. The table includes hundreds of thousands of distinct CDR3 sequences, 20% to 30% detected once. What was sequenced was PBMCs or a T cell subset sorted from them (not recorded which). All receptors come from an adult woman who had mild COVID-19 (a few samples of this study predate the infection). Cell type and time point are not known.

This clonotype turned up a few times. The genes are TRBV24-1 and TRBJ2-1; TRBD2 matches at 7 bases. V dropped 0 bases and J dropped 5; count of bases not matched to a gene: 6. The germline gives CDR1 KGHDR, CDR2 SFDVKD. The CDR3 has 16 amino acids. The CDR3 spells CATSDLRAGADNEQFF. The CDR3 nucleotides read TGTGCCACCAGTGATTTGCGGGCGGGAGCCGACAATGAGCAGTTCTTC.

The chain has TRBV5-6 and TRBJ2-3; 10 bases are shared with TRBD2. Unmatched junction bases numbered 8, after V lost 3 bases and J lost 4 bases. CDR1 and CDR2 (germline): SGHDT, YYEEEE. This CDR3 comprises 16 residues. The CDR3 here is CASSWGLGTSADTQYF. CDR3 DNA: TGTGCCAGCAGCTGGGGACTGGGGACTAGCGCAGATACGCAGTATTTT.

The chain employs TRBV4-3 and TRBJ2-7; D gene ambiguous. The germline V gene has CDR1 LGHNA and CDR2 YSLEER. Deletions cut 0 bases from V and 2 bases from J, with 11 bases between. The CDR3 has 15 residues. The DNA of the CDR3 is TGCGCCAGCAGCCAAGATCAGGTTTCCCCCTACGAGCAGTACTTC. It specifies CASSQDQVSPYEQYF.

This clonotype appeared a few times. CDR3 DNA sequence: TGTGCCAGCAGCCGTAGCGGGGCGAACACCGGGGAGCTGTTTTTT. Translated: CASSRSGANTGELFF. The chain couples TRBV7-9 to TRBJ2-2; 8 nucleotides align to TRBD2. CDR1 and CDR2 (germline): SEHNR, FQNEAQ (reference sequence). This CDR3 contains 15 residues. V was clipped by 5 bases and J by 0 bases; unmatched bases: 2.

This clonotype has a handful of counts. The chain couples TRBV10-3 to TRBJ2-1; no clear D. Germline V CDR1 and CDR2: ENHRY, SYGVKD. V was shortened by 3 bases and J by 8 bases, with 11 bases between the two germline ends. The CDR3 is 13 residues long. The CDR3 spells CAISDPSLDEQFF. The CDR3 region has the DNA TGTGCCATCAGTGATCCCTCCCTGGATGAGCAGTTCTTC.

The chain uses TRBV29-1 and TRBJ2-3, with D maybe TRBD2 (6 bases). Trimming pared 3 bases from V and 5 bases from J, leaving 15 bases between. Per germline, CDR1 SQVTM and CDR2 ANQGSEA. The CDR3 length is 14 residues. CDR3 in DNA: TGCAGCGTTGATCCGTTTGCGGGAAGAGATACGCAGTATTTT. It yields the protein CSVDPFAGRDTQYF.

The rearrangement links TRBV30 to TRBJ2-3, with D maybe TRBD2 (5 bases). The CDR3 extends over 13 amino acids. V lost 2 bases to trimming and J lost 2 bases, with 8 bases between them. CDR1 is GTSNPN and CDR2 is SVGIG in the germline V gene (reference sequence). In nucleotides, the CDR3 is TGTGCCTGGAGTCGAGACTACACAGATACGCAGTATTTT. Translating gives CAWSRDYTDTQYF.

This clonotype was seen only a few times. CDR3 sequence reads: CASRPTGVGQPQHF. As DNA, the CDR3 is TGTGCCAGCAGACCGACAGGGGTTGGACAGCCCCAGCATTTT. This sequence joins TRBV6-5 and TRBJ1-5, with 8 bases identical to TRBD1. CDR3 length: 14 amino acids. The germline gives CDR1 MNHEY, CDR2 SVGAGI. Trimming took 6 bases from V and 7 from J; bases not matched to a gene: 8.

A few counts support this clonotype. This chain uses TRBV5-5 with TRBJ2-1; D uncertain. The CDR3 totals 15 residues. The V and J ends lost 3 bases and 10 bases respectively, with 20 bases between them. From germline, CDR1 is SGHKS and CDR2 YYEKEE (reference sequence). For the CDR3, the DNA is TGTGCCAGCAGCTCTCCCCCAGGCTCGGACGGGGAGCAGTTCTTC. Its translation is CASSSPPGSDGEQFF. The full variable domain, in which reference TRBV5-5 and TRBJ2-1 provide the parts outside the CDR3, is DAGVTQSPTHLIKTRGQQVTLRCSPISGHKSVSWYQQVLGQGPQFIFQYYEKEERGRGNFPDRFSARQFPNYSSELNVNALLLGDSALYLCASSSPPGSDGEQFFGPGTRLTVL.

This clonotype was seen only a few times. The V call is TRBV2, the J call TRBJ2-1; D gene ambiguous. The CDR3 length is 11 residues. Trimming left V 7 bases short and J 6 bases short, with 7 bases between. CDR1 SNHLY and CDR2 FYNNEI come from the germline V gene. This CDR3 is CASNAPNEQFF. CDR3 DNA sequence: TGTGCCAGCAACGCGCCCAATGAGCAGTTCTTC.

In this sample, this clonotype turned up a few times. This chain connects TRBV18 to TRBJ1-2; TRBD1 is a possible D gene (5 bases). Germline CDR1 reads KGHSH; CDR2 reads LQKENI. CDR3 length equals 15 residues. V was shortened by 3 bases and J by 4 bases, with 15 bases between the two germline ends. CDR3 amino acids: CASSPPGGEGYGYTF. CDR3 DNA: TGTGCCAGCTCACCCCCTGGGGGGGAAGGCTATGGCTACACCTTC.

The rearrangement uses TRBV6-2 or TRBV6-3 and TRBJ2-3; D gene uncertain. V gave up 2 bases and J gave up 6 bases, with 12 bases separating them. Per the germline V gene, CDR1 is MNHEY and CDR2 is SVGEGT. There are 14 residues in the CDR3. The CDR3 DNA is TGTGCCAGCAGTTACGCCGTGCTGTTGGATACGCAGTATTTT. Its translation is CASSYAVLLDTQYF.

This clonotype was seen at least ten times. The gene calls are TRBV20-1 and TRBJ2-1, with 7 positions matching TRBD2. Germline lookup yields CDR1 DFQATT and CDR2 SNEGSKA (reference sequence). The CDR3 consists of 14 residues. Germline trimming cut 6 bases from V and 4 bases from J; bases unmatched to any gene: 9. The chain's CDR3 is CSATIAGTYNEQFF. The DNA for the CDR3 is TGCAGTGCCACGATAGCGGGTACATACAATGAGCAGTTCTTC.

The V call is TRBV7-8, the J call TRBJ2-3; a possible D gene is TRBD2 (5 bases). CDR1 is SGHVS, CDR2 FQNEAQ, per germline. This CDR3 region has 12 residues. Trimming removed 0 bases from V and 13 bases from J, with 11 bases in between. The CDR3: CASSLAEEVEYF. In DNA form, the CDR3 reads TGTGCCAGCAGCTTAGCCGAGGAGGTGGAGTATTTT.

In its sample, this clonotype was seen a few times. V usage is TRBV18 and J usage is TRBJ2-2; a weak D match, TRBD1 (5 bases). Trimming left V 1 base short and J 0 bases short, with 12 bases between. CDR3 size: 17 residues. Germline V gene data show CDR1 as KGHSH and CDR2 as LQKENI. The DNA for the CDR3 is TGTGCCAGCTCACCACGATCGGTGGGGCCGAACACCGGGGAGCTGTTTTTT. This codes for CASSPRSVGPNTGELFF.

This clonotype was detected many times. The chain has TRBV12-3 or TRBV12-4 and TRBJ2-3; tentatively, D is TRBD2 (6 bases). CDR3 length: 12 amino acids. Trimming cost V 6 bases and J 6 bases, with 10 bases left between them. The CDR3 spells CASRSSGDTQYF. The DNA for the CDR3 is TGTGCCAGCAGATCGAGCGGGGATACGCAGTATTTT.

CDR3 sequence reads: CATRAGLLNTEAFF. The CDR3, as DNA: TGTGCCACCAGGGCGGGACTCCTGAACACTGAAGCTTTCTTT. The J gene is TRBJ1-1, the V gene TRBV24-1; TRBD1 is a possible D gene (5 bases). Germline-derived CDR1 and CDR2 are KGHDR and SFDVKD. This CDR3 is 14 amino acids long. The ends were cut back, 7 bases at V and 0 bases at J, with 11 bases in the middle.

The chain links TRBV7-2 to TRBJ1-1, with D perhaps TRBD1 (6 bases). The CDR3 totals 16 residues. Trimming took 1 base from V and 0 from J, leaving 12 bases between them. Germline-derived CDR1 and CDR2 are SGHTA and FQGNSA. The CDR3 loop is CASSLVGGAMNTEAFF. The CDR3 coding sequence is TGTGCCAGCAGCTTAGTGGGGGGCGCCATGAACACTGAAGCTTTCTTT. Full variable domain (outside the CDR3, taken from reference TRBV7-2 and TRBJ1-1): GAGVSQSPSNKVTEKGKDVELRCDPISGHTALYWYRQSLGQGLEFLIYFQGNSAPDKSGLPSDRFSAERTGGSVSTLTIQRTQQEDSAVYLCASSLVGGAMNTEAFFGQGTRLTVV.